This T cell receptor beta chain was sequenced during a study of a mutant IDH1 vaccine in newly diagnosed glioma. Study overall: Treated individuals were 62.5% male and around 40% female, averaging roughly 39 years of age. Earlier therapy was either radiotherapy, temozolomide, or both, and most got both.

Data came from immunoSEQ multiplex PCR; TCRdb stores just in-frame clones and leaves some out. There are roughly 34,000 clones in the sample; around four fifths occur only once, and roughly 10% lies in the top ten. General observations from the study: It seemed that pseudoprogression was not linked to changes in the top peripheral T cell clonotypes. Vaccine-induced immune responses were detected in approximately 92% of patients.

The germline V gene encodes CDR1 LGHNA and CDR2 YSLEER. CDR3 size: 12 residues. Trimming left V 0 bases short and J 9 bases short, with 6 bases between. Comments on this clone: Its antigen is as yet unknown.

As for time point: baseline, week 1 (first vaccination visit). The treatment is: pre-vaccination baseline after standard-of-care therapy. The chain employs TRBV4-3 and TRBJ2-1; D is unclear. The TCR sequence derives from a man in his fifties with glioma. Some clones in this sample may be carry-over from other donors' samples. The sample in question was peripheral blood mononuclear cells (PBMCs), obtained from a glioma patient treated with radiotherapy, temozolomide or both. The CDR3 region is CASSQDWGEQFF. CDR3 nucleotides: TGCGCCAGCAGCCAAGATTGGGGTGAGCAGTTCTTC.